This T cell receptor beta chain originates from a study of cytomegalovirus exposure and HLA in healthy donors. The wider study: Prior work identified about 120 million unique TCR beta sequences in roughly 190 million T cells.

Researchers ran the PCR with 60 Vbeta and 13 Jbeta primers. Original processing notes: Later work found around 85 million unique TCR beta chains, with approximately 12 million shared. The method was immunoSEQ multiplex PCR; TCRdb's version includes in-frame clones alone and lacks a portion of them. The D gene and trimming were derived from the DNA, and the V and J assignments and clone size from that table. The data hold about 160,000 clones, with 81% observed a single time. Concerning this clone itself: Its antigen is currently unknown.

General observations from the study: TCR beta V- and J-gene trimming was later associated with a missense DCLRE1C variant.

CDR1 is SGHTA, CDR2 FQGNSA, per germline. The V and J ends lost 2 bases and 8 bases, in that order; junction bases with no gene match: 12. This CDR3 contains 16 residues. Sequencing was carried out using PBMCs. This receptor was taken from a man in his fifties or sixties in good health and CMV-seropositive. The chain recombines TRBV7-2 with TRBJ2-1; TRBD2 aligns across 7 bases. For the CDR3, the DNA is TGTGCCAGCAGCTTAATCGGCGGGAGCTTCGGCGATGAGCAGTTCTTC. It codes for CASSLIGGSFGDEQFF.